Here is one TCR beta chain with its context. The antigen is undetermined. CDR1 and CDR2 from the germline V gene are SGHRS and YFSETQ. The CDR3 consists of 15 residues. Trimming cost V 2 bases and J 0 bases, with 9 bases left between them. The data were taken from a study of T cell responses to AZD1222 COVID-19 vaccine. Study-level results: A mostly white British donor set with more females was recruited, and clonal diversity was possibly underestimated. Among AZD1222 vaccinees, only six were seropositive at baseline.

Repertoires were generated with immunoSEQ multiplex PCR, while TCRdb's copy carries only in-frame clones and drops some. The table includes around 94,000 clones, around nine tenths detected once. The clonotype was recovered from an adult in good health. The genes are TRBV5-1 and TRBJ1-3; D not certain. The sample was peripheral blood, taken on day 0 of AZD1222 vaccination. Here the CDR3 reads CASSFGLSSGNTIYF. CDR3 nucleotides: TGCGCCAGCAGCTTCGGGCTGAGCTCTGGAAACACCATATATTTT.